This TCR beta chain was obtained from a study of shared clonotypes between healthy human individuals. Method: immunoSEQ multiplex PCR; TCRdb's copy keeps in-frame clones and lacks some. The table records fewer than 1.6 million clones, approximately 98.5% of them present only once. This CDR3 is built from 16 residues. V was clipped by 3 bases and J by 7 bases; unmatched bases: 13. Per germline, CDR1 KGHSH and CDR2 LQKENI. The sequencing sample was made of naive CD4+ T cells sorted from blood. Subset: CD45RA+ positively selected. This clonotype was sampled from a man aged 30 to 45 in good health. The V call is TRBV18, the J call TRBJ2-7; 9 bases match TRBD2. CDR3 bases: TGTGCCAGCTCACCTCTAGCGGGAAACCGCCTCGAAGAGCAGTACTTC. It codes for CASSPLAGNRLEEQYF. The variable domain in full, completed from reference TRBV18 and TRBJ2-7, reads NAGVMQNPRHLVRRRGQEARLRCSPMKGHSHVYWYRQLPEEGLKFMVYLQKENIIDESGMPKERFSAEFPKEGPSILRIQQVVRGDSAAYFCASSPLAGNRLEEQYFGPGTRLTVT.